This TCR beta chain was retrieved from a study of blood T cell repertoires in COVID-19. TCRdb's copy holds only in-frame clones and misses some; the assay was immunoSEQ multiplex PCR. The repertoire holds 48,000 or so clones, with approximately 90% as singletons. V was trimmed by 7 bases and J by 7 bases, leaving 17 bases between them. Per the germline V gene, CDR1 is MDHEN and CDR2 is SYDVKM. This CDR3 spans 15 amino acids. The V gene is TRBV28, the J gene TRBJ1-6, with D possibly TRBD1 on 5 matching bases. Specimen: peripheral blood. The clonotype comes from a woman aged 80 or over with COVID-19, enrolled during active disease. CDR3 sequence reads: CASIRTGEKNSPLHF. CDR3 in DNA: TGTGCCAGCATCAGGACGGGGGAAAAGAATTCACCCCTCCACTTT.